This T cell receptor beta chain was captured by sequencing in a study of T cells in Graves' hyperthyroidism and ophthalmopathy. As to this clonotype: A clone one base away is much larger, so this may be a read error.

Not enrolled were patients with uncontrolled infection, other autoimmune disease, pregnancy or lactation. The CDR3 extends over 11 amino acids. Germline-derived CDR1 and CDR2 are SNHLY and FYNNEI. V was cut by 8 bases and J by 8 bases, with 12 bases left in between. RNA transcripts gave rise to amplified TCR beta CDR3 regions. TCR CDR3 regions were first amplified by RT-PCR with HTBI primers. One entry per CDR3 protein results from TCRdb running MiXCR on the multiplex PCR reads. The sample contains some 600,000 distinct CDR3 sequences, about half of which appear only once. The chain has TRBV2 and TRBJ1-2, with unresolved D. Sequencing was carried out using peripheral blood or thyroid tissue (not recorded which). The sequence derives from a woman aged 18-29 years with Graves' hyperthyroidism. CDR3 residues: CASPGRRGYTF. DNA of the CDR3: TGTGCCAGCCCTGGGAGGAGGGGCTACACCTTC.